This T cell receptor (beta chain) was obtained from a study of blood T cell repertoires in COVID-19. Study context: Material from acute and convalescent COVID-19 was sourced from the United States, Italy and Spain. T cells, B-cell-depleted T cells, or PBMCs supplied cDNA or gDNA.

Seattle-derived patients entered the study during active infection and were followed longitudinally. The table lists this clone with a few counts. CDR3 length equals 17 residues. The V and J ends lost 3 bases and 0 bases, in that order; junction bases with no gene match: 7. Germline V CDR1 and CDR2: LNHNV, YYDKDF (reference sequence). How the authors handled the data: Counts of nucleated cells, estimated from reference gene primer amplification, were obtained. Profiling relied on immunoSEQ multiplex PCR, and the TCRdb table lists in-frame clones only, not all of them. V and J calls and clone size are those listed in that table; D and trimming were worked out from the DNA. The table includes 150,000 to 180,000 clones, over 75% detected once.

Sequencing used peripheral blood. The chain carries TRBV15 and TRBJ2-2; TRBD1 matches at 7 bases. The receptor was derived from a man in his sixties with COVID-19, enrolled during active disease. The CDR3 here is CATSSLQGRPNTGELFF. Written as DNA, the CDR3 is TGTGCCACCAGCAGCTTACAGGGGCGCCCGAACACCGGGGAGCTGTTTTTT.